A single sample gave rise to the 14 T cell receptor beta chains below, sequenced in a study of technical replicates of blood from a few donors (dated by TCRdb to 2017 to 2019). Library creation used the immunoSEQ multiplex PCR assay. TCRdb holds this immuneACCESS table with in-frame rearrangements only. Some clones are missing; in checked studies, unresolved V genes explain under half, and the rest has no known cause. This sample gives about 89,000 clones in total; around 95% of them show up just once. 0.24% of the sample comes from the top ten. Sequencing was carried out using T cells isolated from PBMCs. The source of these receptors is a human donor in good health.

The gene calls are TRBV28 and TRBJ2-3, with TRBD1 identical over 7 bases. After removal of 5 bases from V and 1 base from J, the junction contained 6 bases not matched to a gene. The CDR3 is 15 amino acids. The germline CDR1 and CDR2 sequences are MDHEN and SYDVKM. The CDR3 loop is CASSKGALRTDTQYF. In nucleotides, the CDR3 is TGTGCCAGCAGTAAGGGGGCACTCCGCACAGATACGCAGTATTTT. Combining the CDR3 with reference TRBV28 and TRBJ2-3 gives the whole variable domain DVKVTQSSRYLVKRTGEKVFLECVQDMDHENMFWYRQDPGLGLRLIYFSYDVKMKEKGDIPEGYSVSREKKERFSLILESASTNQTSMYLCASSKGALRTDTQYFGPGTRLTVL.

The chain recombines TRBV28 with TRBJ2-7; unclear D gene. Germline assignment: CDR1 MDHEN and CDR2 SYDVKM. Between the trimmed V and J ends, which lost 1 base and 0 bases, there was a span of 10 bases. The CDR3 is 15 residues long. In DNA, the CDR3 is TGTGCCAGCAGTTTATTATCCCCAGTCTCCTACGAGCAGTACTTC. Encoded protein: CASSLLSPVSYEQYF.

V is TRBV28 and J is TRBJ1-3, with D hard to call. The V end was cut by 1 base, the J end by 2 bases, with 18 bases between. This CDR3 has 18 amino acids. CDR1 MDHEN and CDR2 SYDVKM come from the germline V gene. The CDR3 reads CASSLLVRPDYPGNTIYF. In DNA, the CDR3 is TGTGCCAGCAGTTTATTGGTGAGGCCAGACTATCCTGGAAACACCATATATTTT. The entire variable domain, with the rest obtained from reference TRBV28 and TRBJ1-3, is as follows: DVKVTQSSRYLVKRTGEKVFLECVQDMDHENMFWYRQDPGLGLRLIYFSYDVKMKEKGDIPEGYSVSREKKERFSLILESASTNQTSMYLCASSLLVRPDYPGNTIYFGEGSWLTVV.

The genes are TRBV30 and TRBJ1-3; D might be TRBD1 (5 bases). Trimming stripped 1 base from V and 2 bases from J, with 12 bases between. The CDR3 length is 15 residues. Germline CDR1 is GTSNPN and CDR2 is SVGIG (reference sequence). The CDR3, as DNA: TGTGCCTGGAGTGAGGGGTTAATAGCTGGAAACACCATATATTTT. This encodes CAWSEGLIAGNTIYF.

The chain employs TRBV6-1 and TRBJ2-5; 8 nucleotides agree with TRBD2. The germline V gene has CDR1 MNHNS and CDR2 SASEGT. This CDR3 contains 15 residues. Trimming took 5 bases from V and 5 from J; bases not matched to a gene: 10. CDR3 nucleotides: TGTGCCAGCAGTCCGGGACTAGAGTACGCGGAGACCCAGTACTTC. Translation gives CASSPGLEYAETQYF.

This chain joins TRBV9 and TRBJ1-2; 9 bases match TRBD1. V dropped 3 bases and J dropped 2; count of bases not matched to a gene: 5. There are 15 residues in the CDR3. Germline CDR1 SGDLS, CDR2 YYNGEE. This chain's CDR3 is CASSGEDRGNYGYTF. The CDR3 DNA sequence: TGTGCCAGCAGCGGAGAGGACAGGGGCAACTATGGCTACACCTTC.

The rearrangement joins TRBV7-9 to TRBJ2-7, with 8 bases that match TRBD1. The CDR3 runs to 18 residues. V lost 1 base, J lost 3 bases, and 14 bases stayed unmatched. In germline, CDR1 is SEHNR, CDR2 FQNEAQ (reference sequence). The CDR3 DNA sequence: TGTGCCAGCAGCTTAGTAGGGTTAAGGACAGGGAGGTTCTACGAGCAGTACTTC. Amino acid sequence: CASSLVGLRTGRFYEQYF. Based on the CDR3 plus reference TRBV7-9 and TRBJ2-7, the full variable domain is DTGVSQNPRHKITKRGQNVTFRCDPISEHNRLYWYRQTLGQGPEFLTYFQNEAQLEKSRLLSDRFSAERPKGSFSTLEIQRTEQGDSAMYLCASSLVGLRTGRFYEQYFGPGTRLTVT.

V is TRBV7-6 and J is TRBJ2-1; TRBD2 aligns across 9 bases. Germline V gives CDR1 SGHVS, CDR2 FNYEAQ. The CDR3 spans 17 residues. After removal of 5 bases from V and 0 bases from J, the junction contained 8 bases not matched to a gene. DNA of the CDR3: TGTGCCAGCAGCCAAAGAAGCGGGAGGAGCTCCTACAATGAGCAGTTCTTC. This codes for CASSQRSGRSSYNEQFF.

This chain uses TRBV6-1 with TRBJ1-4, with 8 nucleotides matching TRBD1. Germline V gene sequence: CDR1 MNHNS, CDR2 SASEGT. Unmatched junction bases numbered 5, after V lost 3 bases and J lost 5 bases. The CDR3 runs to 15 residues. Here the CDR3 DNA reads TGTGCCAGCAGTGACTCAGGGGGCTTAAATGAAAAACTGTTTTTT. It encodes CASSDSGGLNEKLFF.

This chain connects TRBV7-8 to TRBJ2-4; 8 bases align to TRBD1. Germline assignment: CDR1 SGHVS and CDR2 FQNEAQ. This CDR3 is built from 19 residues. With 0 bases clipped from V and 1 base from J, the junction kept 11 bases outside the gene matches. This CDR3 reads CASSLARVEQGVAKNIQYF. CDR3 bases: TGTGCCAGCAGCTTAGCTAGAGTGGAACAGGGGGTGGCCAAAAACATTCAGTACTTC.

The V and J genes are TRBV15 and TRBJ1-6, with D unclear. CDR1 and CDR2 (germline): LNHNV, YYDKDF (reference sequence). Trimming shortened V by 2 bases and J by 5 bases, and 10 bases separated the two germline ends. The CDR3 is made up of 15 amino acids. CDR3 in DNA: TGTGCCACCAGCAGAACTACCATAAATAATTCACCCCTCCACTTT. It is translated as CATSRTTINNSPLHF.

This rearrangement joins TRBV6-1 to TRBJ1-4; no clear D. The germline CDR1 and CDR2 sequences are MNHNS and SASEGT. The CDR3 has 16 residues. V lost 2 bases and J lost 0, with 10 bases in between. CDR3 sequence: CASSELGAATNEKLFF. CDR3 in DNA: TGTGCCAGCAGTGAATTAGGAGCAGCAACTAATGAAAAACTGTTTTTT.

The chain links TRBV30 to TRBJ1-5, with D unresolved. Trimming cost V 0 bases and J 6 bases, with 12 bases left between them. The V gene's germline CDR1 is GTSNPN and CDR2 SVGIG (reference sequence). The CDR3 covers 14 residues. CDR3 in amino acids: CAWSVPSVLQPQHF. The CDR3 DNA reads TGTGCCTGGAGTGTGCCTTCGGTCCTTCAGCCCCAGCATTTT.

This clone was counted between two and nine times. The chain is built from TRBV4-2 and TRBJ2-1; no reliable D call. The V end was cut by 1 base, the J end by 8 bases, with 12 bases between. CDR1 is LGHNA and CDR2 is YNFKEQ in the germline V gene. The CDR3 is 14 residues long. The CDR3 DNA follows: TGTGCCAGCAGCCAAGGACGGAGTGTCGATGAGCAGTTCTTC. Protein: CASSQGRSVDEQFF.